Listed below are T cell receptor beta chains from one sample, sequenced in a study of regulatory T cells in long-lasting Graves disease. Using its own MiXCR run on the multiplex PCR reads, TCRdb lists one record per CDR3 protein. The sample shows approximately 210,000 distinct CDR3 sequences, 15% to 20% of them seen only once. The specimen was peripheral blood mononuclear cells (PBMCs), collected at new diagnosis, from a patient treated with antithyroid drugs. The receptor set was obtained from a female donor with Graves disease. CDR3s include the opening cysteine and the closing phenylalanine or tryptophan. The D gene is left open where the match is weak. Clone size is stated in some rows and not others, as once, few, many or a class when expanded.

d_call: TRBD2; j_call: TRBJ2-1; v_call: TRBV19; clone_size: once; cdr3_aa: CASSMGLAGGRNSYNEQFF; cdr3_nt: TGTGCCAGTAGTATGGGACTAGCGGGAGGCCGCAACTCCTACAATGAGCAGTTCTTC
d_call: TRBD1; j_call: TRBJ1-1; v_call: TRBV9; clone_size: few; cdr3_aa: CASSKGGADTEAFF; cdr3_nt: TGTGCCAGCAGCAAAGGGGGCGCGGACACTGAAGCTTTCTTT
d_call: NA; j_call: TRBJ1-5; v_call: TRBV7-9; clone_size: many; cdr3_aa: CASSLNTDQPQHF; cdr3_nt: TGTGCCAGCAGCTTAAACACCGATCAGCCCCAGCATTTT
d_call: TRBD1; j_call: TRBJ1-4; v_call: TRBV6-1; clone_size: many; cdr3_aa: CASSVTGSSEKLFF; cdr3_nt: TGTGCCAGCAGCGTGACAGGGAGTAGTGAAAAACTGTTTTTT
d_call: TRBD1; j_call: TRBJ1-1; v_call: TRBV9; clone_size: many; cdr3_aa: CASSVESGTGHRLGDTEAFF; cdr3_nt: TGTGCCAGCAGCGTAGAGTCCGGGACAGGCCACCGCTTAGGGGACACTGAAGCTTTCTTT
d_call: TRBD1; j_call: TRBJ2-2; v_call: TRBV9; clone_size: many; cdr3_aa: CASSAVGQGTGELFF; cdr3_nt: TGTGCCAGCAGCGCCGTGGGACAGGGCACCGGGGAGCTGTTTTTT
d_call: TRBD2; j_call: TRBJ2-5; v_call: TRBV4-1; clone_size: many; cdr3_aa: CASSQGTAGVWETQYF; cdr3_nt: TGCGCCAGCAGCCAAGGCACGGCGGGAGTTTGGGAGACCCAGTACTTC
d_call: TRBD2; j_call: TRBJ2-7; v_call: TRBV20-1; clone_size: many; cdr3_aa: CSATTSGRAKGYEQYF; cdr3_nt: TGCAGTGCTACGACTAGCGGGAGGGCCAAGGGCTACGAGCAGTACTTC
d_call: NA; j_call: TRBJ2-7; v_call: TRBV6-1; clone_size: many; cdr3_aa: CASSPGRNDYEQYF; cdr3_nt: TGTGCCAGCAGTCCAGGGAGGAACGACTACGAGCAGTACTTC
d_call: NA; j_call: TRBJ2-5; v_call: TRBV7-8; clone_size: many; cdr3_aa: CASSLEGVFQETQYF; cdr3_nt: TGTGCCAGCAGCTTAGAAGGAGTCTTTCAAGAGACCCAGTACTTC
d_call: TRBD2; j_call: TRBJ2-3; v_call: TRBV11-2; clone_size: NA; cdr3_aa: CASSHGTSGRAVDTQYF; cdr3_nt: TGTGCCAGCAGCCACGGGACTAGCGGGAGGGCCGTAGATACGCAGTATTTT
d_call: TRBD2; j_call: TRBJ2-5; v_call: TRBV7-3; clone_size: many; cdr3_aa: CASSHRAGAQETQYF; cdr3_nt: TGTGCCAGCAGCCACCGAGCGGGAGCACAAGAGACCCAGTACTTC
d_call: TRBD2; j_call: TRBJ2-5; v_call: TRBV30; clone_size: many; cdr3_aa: CAWSHGLAGRETQYF; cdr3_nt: TGTGCCTGGAGCCATGGACTAGCGGGTCGAGAGACCCAGTACTTC